This TCR beta chain was profiled in a study of blood T cell repertoires in COVID-19. About the research overall: Acute-phase and convalescent COVID-19 samples originated in the United States, Italy and Spain. The analysed material was cDNA or gDNA that came from T cells, B-cell-depleted T cells, or PBMCs.

Original processing methods: Cell counts per sample came from amplifying reference gene primers. Sequencing used immunoSEQ multiplex PCR; TCRdb keeps in-frame clones, though not all of them. V, J and clone size are those of that table, while D and trimming were read from the DNA. The table has under 120,000 clones, roughly 85% seen once; the top ten hold 2.1%. The CDR3 contains 15 residues. Germline loops: CDR1 MDHEN, CDR2 SYDVKM. Trimming at V came to 8 bases and at J to 1 base, leaving 9 bases not matched to a gene. The J gene is TRBJ1-1, the V gene TRBV28; TRBD1 agrees at 8 bases. Sequenced: peripheral blood. The TCR comes from a human donor in a cohort sampled during active COVID-19. The CDR3 DNA sequence: TGTGCCAGCCGCACTACCGGGACAGGGAACACTGAAGCTTTCTTT. Translation gives CASRTTGTGNTEAFF. The complete variable domain, with remaining parts taken from reference TRBV28 and TRBJ1-1, reads DVKVTQSSRYLVKRTGEKVFLECVQDMDHENMFWYRQDPGLGLRLIYFSYDVKMKEKGDIPEGYSVSREKKERFSLILESASTNQTSMYLCASRTTGTGNTEAFFGQGTRLTVV.